Below, 27 T cell receptor beta chains from the same sample are listed, as sequenced in a study of molecular identifiers for immune sequencing clone quantification. TCRdb used MiXCR to reprocess the PCR reads, holding one entry per CDR3 protein. The sample lists roughly 630,000 distinct CDR3 sequences, around 25% seen once, with about 0.81% in the top ten. The sample comprised naive CD8+ T cells from blood, with Jurkat cell RNA spiked in. As for subset: FACS-sorted CD8+CD4-CCR7+CD45RA+ naive T cells. The receptors shown here come from a human donor in good health. Some libraries in this study had Jurkat cell RNA spiked in.

This clonotype was observed a handful of times. The chain uses TRBV20-1 and TRBJ2-7; 10 nucleotides agree with TRBD1. Germline-derived CDR1 and CDR2 are DFQATT and SNEGSKA (reference sequence). This CDR3 contains 13 residues. V lost 6 bases to trimming and J lost 3 bases; unmatched junction nucleotides: 5. CDR3 sequence: CSAEGDRGYEQYF. The CDR3 coding sequence is TGCAGTGCCGAGGGGGACAGGGGCTACGAGCAGTACTTC.

The table lists this clonotype with a few counts. V gene TRBV9 combines with J gene TRBJ2-2; D uncertain. The CDR3 loop spans 16 amino acids. Looked up from germline, CDR1 is SGDLS and CDR2 is YYNGEE. Trimming cost V 0 bases and J 3 bases, with 12 bases left between them. CDR3 DNA: TGTGCCAGCAGCGTAGAATCATATTTATACACCGGGGAGCTGTTTTTT. It translates to CASSVESYLYTGELFF. Looking up the rest from reference TRBV9 and TRBJ2-2 gives the full variable domain: DSGVTQTPKHLITATGQRVTLRCSPRSGDLSVYWYQQSLDQGLQFLIQYYNGEERAKGNILERFSAQQFPDLHSELNLSSLELGDSALYFCASSVESYLYTGELFFGEGSRLTVL.

This clonotype was counted at least ten times. The rearrangement links TRBV14 to TRBJ2-3, with D perhaps matching TRBD1 or TRBD2 (5 bases each). V was clipped by 2 bases and J by 1 base, with 13 bases between them. Germline values: CDR1 SGHDN, CDR2 FVKESK. The CDR3 length is 16 residues. CDR3 region: CASSQNPGPRTDTQYF. The CDR3 DNA sequence: TGTGCCAGCAGCCAAAACCCGGGGCCACGCACAGATACGCAGTATTTT.

The J gene is TRBJ2-2, the V gene TRBV20-1; the D is unclear. The germline gives CDR1 DFQATT, CDR2 SNEGSKA (reference sequence). V lost 6 bases and J lost 1, with 12 bases in between. The CDR3 is made up of 14 amino acids. DNA for the CDR3: TGCAGTGCGAGCGACTTCCAGAACACCGGGGAGCTGTTTTTT. This encodes CSASDFQNTGELFF.

The chain joins TRBV7-6 to TRBJ2-3; possible D gene TRBD2, 5 bases. CDR1 and CDR2 from the germline V gene are SGHVS and FNYEAQ. The CDR3 has 14 residues. Deletions cut 5 bases from V and 0 bases from J, with 9 bases between. As DNA, the CDR3 is TGTGCCAGCAGCACTTGGACTAGCACAGATACGCAGTATTTT. Translation: CASSTWTSTDTQYF.

V and J are TRBV19 and TRBJ1-1; tentatively, D is TRBD1 (5 bases). The V end lost 0 bases, the J end lost 5 bases, and 16 bases lay between the germline ends. Germline CDR1 is LNHDA and CDR2 is SQIVND (reference sequence). The CDR3 covers 16 residues. CDR3 nucleotide sequence: TGTGCCAGTAGTATAGATCCCGACGGAAAGGGGACTGAAGCTTTCTTT. This sequence encodes CASSIDPDGKGTEAFF.

V and J are TRBV11-1 and TRBJ2-3, with D possibly being TRBD2 (6 bases). CDR3 length: 17 amino acids. Trimming shortened V by 6 bases and J by 2 bases, and 21 bases separated the two germline ends. Germline CDR1 and CDR2: SGHAT and FQDESV (reference sequence). The CDR3 nucleotides are TGTGCCAGCAGATCGGGGGAGGCTGGGGAGCCCACAGATACGCAGTATTTT. Residues: CASRSGEAGEPTDTQYF.

Notes on this clonotype: The junction and the germline gene differ at one end; a read error may be behind it. The V and J genes are TRBV4-3 and TRBJ2-1, with TRBD1 matching 7 bases. From germline, CDR1 is LGHNA and CDR2 YSLEER. This CDR3 is 15 amino acids long. CDR3 bases: TGCGCCAGCGGCCACGACAGGGTCTCCTACAATGAGCAGTTCTTC. This sequence encodes CASGHDRVSYNEQFF.

This clonotype was counted ten times or more. The V call is TRBV4-1, the J call TRBJ1-1; 7 nucleotides line up with TRBD1. CDR3 size: 15 residues. Germline CDR1 reads MGHRA; CDR2 reads YSYEKL. With 1 base clipped from V and 4 bases from J, the junction kept 6 bases outside the gene matches. The DNA of the CDR3 is TGCGCCAGCAGCCAAGGGGCAGGGGGTGCCACTGAAGCTTTCTTT. Translating gives CASSQGAGGATEAFF.

At least ten counts were recorded for this clonotype. The CDR3 region is CASSQSSGTFTDTQYF. The CDR3 bases are TGCGCCAGCAGCCAATCTAGCGGGACCTTCACAGATACGCAGTATTTT. This sequence joins TRBV4-3 and TRBJ2-3, with 9 bases aligning to TRBD2. The germline CDR1 and CDR2 sequences are LGHNA and YSLEER. Trimming removed 2 bases from V and 2 bases from J; junction bases left unmatched: 5. The CDR3 is 16 residues long.

This clonotype has just a few counts. The CDR3 sequence is CASSFFPDSSYEQYF. The DNA of the CDR3 is TGTGCCAGCAGCTTTTTTCCGGACAGCTCCTACGAGCAGTACTTC. This chain joins TRBV11-2 and TRBJ2-7; D possibly corresponds to TRBD1 (6 bases). This CDR3 comprises 15 residues. Germline V gene data show CDR1 as SGHAT and CDR2 as FQNNGV. V shed 3 bases and J shed 0 bases, with 12 bases lying between them.

This clonotype was recorded at least ten times. This chain uses TRBV20-1 with TRBJ2-7, with 7 bases fitting TRBD1. Germline V gives CDR1 DFQATT, CDR2 SNEGSKA (reference sequence). The CDR3 has 15 amino acids. J lost 0 bases, V lost 0 bases, and 5 bases had no gene match. CDR3 sequence reads: CSARDLTGSSYEQYF. In nucleotides, the CDR3 is TGCAGTGCTAGAGATCTGACAGGGAGCTCCTACGAGCAGTACTTC.

Details on this clonotype: Possible read error: a much larger clone is one base away. Because the CDR3 is missing its conserved closing phenylalanine or tryptophan, this is likely a read error. This chain joins TRBV4-2 and TRBJ2-3; the match to TRBD2 covers 9 bases. Trimming removed 0 bases from V and 6 bases from J; junction bases left unmatched: 7. From germline, CDR1 is LGHNA and CDR2 YNFKEQ. The CDR3 covers 16 residues. The CDR3 DNA is TGTGCCAGCAGCCAAGATATGAGCGGGGGGTTCGATACGCAGTATCTT. The encoded protein is CASSQDMSGGFDTQYL.

In this sample, this clonotype turned up a few times. V and J are TRBV13 and TRBJ2-5; D possibly corresponds to TRBD1 (6 bases). Germline lookup yields CDR1 PRHDT and CDR2 FYEKMQ (reference sequence). This CDR3 has 14 residues. Trimming pared 5 bases from V and 2 bases from J, leaving 12 bases between. DNA for the CDR3: TGTGCCAGCAGCGTGAGGACAGCTCAAGAGACCCAGTACTTC. The encoded protein is CASSVRTAQETQYF.

This rearrangement joins TRBV20-1 to TRBJ2-1, with 11 bases aligning to TRBD2. The CDR3 is 15 amino acids. The germline gives CDR1 DFQATT, CDR2 SNEGSKA (reference sequence). V shed 0 bases and J 7 bases; nucleotides not matched to a gene: 5. The CDR3 loop reads CSAREPSGGFNEQFF. In DNA, the CDR3 is TGCAGTGCTAGAGAACCTAGCGGGGGGTTTAATGAGCAGTTCTTC.

This clonotype occurred many times. The V gene is TRBV24-1, the J gene TRBJ1-5; 7 bases fit TRBD1. This CDR3 spans 14 amino acids. Per germline, CDR1 KGHDR and CDR2 SFDVKD. The junction had 5 bases not matched to a gene; V was cut back by 4 bases and J by 6 bases. The chain's CDR3 is CATSDSTGFQPQHF. The CDR3 bases are TGTGCCACCAGTGACTCGACAGGGTTTCAGCCCCAGCATTTT.

This chain joins TRBV5-1 and TRBJ2-2; 10 positions match TRBD2. With 0 bases clipped from V and 5 bases from J, the junction kept 22 bases outside the gene matches. This CDR3 has 22 residues. From germline, CDR1 is SGHRS and CDR2 YFSETQ. CDR3 sequence (DNA): TGCGCCAGCAGCTTGGTCGAATCCCTGCTTAGAAGAGCGGGAGGGCCAACCGGGGAGCTGTTTTTT. This translates into CASSLVESLLRRAGGPTGELFF.

This clonotype was counted ten times or more. The rearrangement joins TRBV30 to TRBJ2-1; the D is unclear. Trimming shortened V by 3 bases and J by 8 bases, and 11 bases separated the two germline ends. Germline-derived CDR1 and CDR2 are GTSNPN and SVGIG (reference sequence). CDR3 size: 12 residues. CDR3: CAWSGSSYEQFF. In nucleotides, the CDR3 is TGTGCCTGGAGCGGTAGTTCATATGAGCAGTTCTTC.

The sample holds many counts of this clonotype. The CDR3 nucleotides are TGTGCCAGCAGCTTTGGTTCGCCGGCGAACACTGAAGCTTTCTTT. It specifies CASSFGSPANTEAFF. This chain links TRBV7-9 with TRBJ1-1; D gene uncertain. The V gene lost 3 bases and the J gene lost 1 base, with 12 bases spanning the gap. CDR3 length: 15 residues. Germline-derived CDR1 and CDR2 are SEHNR and FQNEAQ (reference sequence).

The rearrangement uses TRBV7-9 and TRBJ2-7; 9 bases align to TRBD1. There are 15 residues in the CDR3. In germline, CDR1 is SEHNR, CDR2 FQNEAQ (reference sequence). J gave up 6 bases and V 5 bases, and 11 bases lay outside the gene matches. CDR3 nucleotide sequence: TGTGCCAGCAGCCCGGCTGGGACAGGGTTCGGCGAGCAGTACTTC. Amino acids: CASSPAGTGFGEQYF.

The chain has TRBV24-1 and TRBJ2-3, with D perhaps TRBD2 (6 bases). The V gene lost 3 bases and the J gene lost 1 base, with 16 bases spanning the gap. Germline V gene lookup returns CDR1 KGHDR and CDR2 SFDVKD. CDR3 size: 17 residues. For the CDR3, the DNA is TGTGCCACCAGTGATCCAGGGACTCAAAGCGGCACAGATACGCAGTATTTT. Amino acid sequence: CATSDPGTQSGTDTQYF.

The gene calls are TRBV20-1 and TRBJ1-6, with D uncertain. The germline V gene encodes CDR1 DFQATT and CDR2 SNEGSKA (reference sequence). Deletions cut 4 bases from V and 8 bases from J, with 18 bases between. The CDR3 has 15 amino acids. The CDR3 sequence is CSATRPGADYSPLHF. The CDR3 coding sequence is TGCAGTGCTACTCGACCAGGCGCTGACTATTCACCCCTCCACTTT.

About this clonotype itself: Since a much larger clone is just one base distant, this may be a read error. The chain recombines TRBV2 with TRBJ1-5; D call uncertain. Germline V lookup: CDR1 SNHLY, CDR2 FYNNEI. This CDR3 has 12 residues. The V end was cut by 11 bases, the J end by 3 bases, with 11 bases between. CDR3 protein: CAAADSNQPQHF. CDR3 DNA sequence: TGTGCCGCAGCGGACTCCAATCAGCCCCAGCATTTT.

In this sample, this clonotype turned up once. An end of the junction does not agree with germline; a read error may underlie this. The chain combines TRBV7-9 with TRBJ2-5; a weak D match, TRBD2 (7 bases). CDR1 is SEHNR, CDR2 FQNEAQ, per germline (reference sequence). CDR3 length equals 14 residues. The CDR3 region is CASCLGGGQETQYF. CDR3 DNA: TGTGCCAGCTGCTTAGGGGGAGGGCAAGAGACCCAGTACTTC.

This chain connects TRBV2 to TRBJ2-2; tentatively, D is TRBD1 (5 bases). The CDR3 has 15 amino acids. Germline V gene sequence: CDR1 SNHLY, CDR2 FYNNEI. Trimming pared 4 bases from V and 6 bases from J, leaving 15 bases between. The CDR3 is CASSVYRPNAGELFF. In DNA, the CDR3 is TGTGCCAGCAGTGTGTACAGGCCAAACGCCGGGGAGCTGTTTTTT.

V usage is TRBV12-3 or TRBV12-4 and J usage is TRBJ2-1; D remains unclear. There are 12 residues in the CDR3. V was shortened by 2 bases and J by 14 bases, with 13 bases between the two germline ends. CDR3 region: CASSLSPSSEFF. The CDR3 DNA is TGTGCCAGCAGTTTAAGTCCGTCTTCGGAGTTCTTC.

This clonotype was detected ten times or more. The CDR3 DNA reads as TGTGCCTGGAGCCGCAAAGGACCGGGAACTGAAGCTTTCTTT. It specifies CAWSRKGPGTEAFF. The V and J genes are TRBV30 and TRBJ1-1; D remains unclear. This CDR3 is 14 amino acids long. Trimming stripped 3 bases from V and 5 bases from J, with 16 bases between. The germline gives CDR1 GTSNPN, CDR2 SVGIG (reference sequence). The full variable domain, rest sourced from reference TRBV30 and TRBJ1-1, is SQTIHQWPATLVQPVGSPLSLECTVEGTSNPNLYWYRQAAGRGLQLLFYSVGIGQISSEVPQNLSASRPQDRQFILSSKKLLLSDSGFYLCAWSRKGPGTEAFFGQGTRLTVV.